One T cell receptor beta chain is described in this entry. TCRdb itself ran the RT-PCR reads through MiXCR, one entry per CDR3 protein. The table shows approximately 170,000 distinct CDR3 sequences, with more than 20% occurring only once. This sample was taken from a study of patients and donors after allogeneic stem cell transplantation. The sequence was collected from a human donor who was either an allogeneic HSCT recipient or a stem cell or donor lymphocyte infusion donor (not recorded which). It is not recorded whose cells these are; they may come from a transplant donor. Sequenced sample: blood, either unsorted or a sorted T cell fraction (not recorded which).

The CDR3 protein is CSAGLTSGTGEQFF. As DNA, the CDR3 is TGCAGTGCTGGCTTAACTAGCGGGACCGGTGAGCAGTTCTTC. The chain uses TRBV20-1 and TRBJ2-1, with 10 bases that match TRBD2. Losses at the gene ends were 5 bases for V and 9 bases for J; bases not matched to a gene: 10. The CDR3 runs to 14 residues. Germline CDR1 reads DFQATT; CDR2 reads SNEGSKA (reference sequence).